A selection of T cell receptor beta chains follows, all from one sample in a study of cytomegalovirus exposure and HLA in healthy donors. Clones were sequenced by immunoSEQ multiplex PCR, and TCRdb holds only the in-frame ones, with some missing. The sample includes fewer than 150,000 clones, 82% of them seen just once. Material: PBMCs. These receptors were obtained from a man aged 25-45 years in good health and CMV-seropositive. Each CDR3 is given with its conserved first and last residue. D genes are given only for firm matches. Clone size is stated in some rows and not others, as once, few, many or a class when expanded.

size,D,V,J,CDR3,DNA
-,-,TRBV6-5,TRBJ1-1,CASREVLNTEAFF,TGTGCCAGCAGGGAGGTCTTGAACACTGAAGCTTTCTTT
few,-,TRBV2,TRBJ2-2,CASSELHLLGGHPTGELFF,TGTGCCAGCAGTGAACTACACCTACTTGGGGGACACCCCACCGGGGAGCTGTTTTTT
-,-,TRBV7-9,TRBJ2-7,CASSATGHGYEQYF,TGTGCCAGCAGCGCTACGGGACACGGCTACGAGCAGTACTTC
-,-,TRBV19,TRBJ2-7,CASSIGAGDYEQYF,TGTGCCAGTAGTATTGGTGCAGGGGATTACGAGCAGTACTTC
-,-,TRBV5-1,TRBJ2-7,CASSLVVSSYEQYF,TGCGCCAGCAGCTTGGTGGTCAGCTCCTACGAGCAGTACTTC
-,TRBD2,TRBV25-1,TRBJ2-5,CASSEYSGTTKETQYF,TGTGCCAGCAGTGAATACTCTGGGACTACCAAAGAGACCCAGTACTTC
-,TRBD1,TRBV30,TRBJ2-5,CAWGTGGWETQYF,TGTGCCTGGGGGACAGGGGGGTGGGAGACCCAGTACTTC
-,-,TRBV7-9,TRBJ1-1,CASSLTTGSAEAFF,TGTGCCAGCAGCTTAACTACAGGGTCGGCTGAAGCTTTCTTT
-,TRBD2,TRBV25-1,TRBJ2-2,CASSDSRGRANTGELFF,TGTGCCAGCAGTGACTCGCGCGGGAGGGCGAACACCGGGGAGCTGTTTTTT
-,TRBD2,TRBV6-4,TRBJ2-1,CASSDCMLAGGQGYNEQFF,TGTGCCAGCAGTGACTGCATGCTAGCGGGGGGGCAGGGGTACAATGAGCAGTTCTTC
-,-,TRBV5-4,TRBJ1-4,CASSLRDGGANEKLFF,TGTGCCAGCAGCTTGAGGGACGGCGGGGCTAATGAAAAACTGTTTTTT
few,-,TRBV19,TRBJ2-1,CASSAFGEQFF,TGTGCCAGTAGTGCGTTTGGTGAGCAGTTCTTC
-,-,TRBV28,TRBJ2-2,CASSLPRVDTGELFF,TGTGCCAGCAGTTTACCCCGGGTCGACACCGGGGAGCTGTTTTTT
-,-,TRBV10-1,TRBJ1-1,CASSESRGNTEAFF,TGCGCCAGCAGTGAGTCTCGCGGTAACACTGAAGCTTTCTTT
few,TRBD1,TRBV18,TRBJ2-7,CASSGQGSYEQYF,TGTGCCAGCTCCGGACAGGGGTCCTACGAGCAGTACTTC
-,-,TRBV29-1,TRBJ2-6,CSVAGTSGANVLTF,TGCAGCGTCGCTGGGACTTCTGGGGCCAACGTCCTGACTTTC
-,-,TRBV2,TRBJ1-5,CASSEARRTDDQPQHF,TGTGCCAGCAGTGAAGCAAGGAGGACCGACGATCAGCCCCAGCATTTT
-,-,TRBV25-1,TRBJ2-7,CASSESRRSSYEQYF,TGTGCCAGCAGTGAATCTCGGAGGAGCTCCTACGAGCAGTACTTC
-,-,TRBV7-2,TRBJ1-4,CASSLLRGEKLFF,TGTGCCAGCAGCCTCCTCCGGGGTGAAAAACTGTTTTTT
once,TRBD1,TRBV7-2,TRBJ1-1,CASSSQGQGETEAFF,TGTGCCAGCAGCTCGCAGGGACAGGGGGAGACTGAAGCTTTCTTT
few,-,TRBV11-3,TRBJ2-1,CASSLRDKYNEQFF,TGTGCCAGCAGCTTAAGGGACAAGTACAATGAGCAGTTCTTC
few,-,TRBV6-6,TRBJ2-5,CASSLAWGETQYF,TGTGCCAGCAGTTTAGCGTGGGGAGAGACCCAGTACTTC
few,TRBD2,TRBV2,TRBJ2-5,CASNSGTSGSGVETQYF,TGTGCCAGCAATTCCGGGACTAGCGGGAGCGGGGTGGAGACCCAGTACTTC
-,TRBD1,TRBV6-1,TRBJ2-1,CASSAPIGQAPYNEQFF,TGTGCCAGCAGTGCACCAATTGGACAGGCCCCCTACAATGAGCAGTTCTTC
-,-,TRBV2,TRBJ2-2,CASSETFSGANTGELFF,TGTGCCAGCAGTGAAACCTTTAGCGGAGCGAACACCGGGGAGCTGTTTTTT
-,TRBD1,TRBV7-7,TRBJ1-4,CASSLMKGTGNEKLFF,TGTGCCAGCAGCTTAATGAAAGGGACAGGGAATGAAAAACTGTTTTTT
-,-,TRBV5-1,TRBJ2-2,CASSLELAPGELFF,TGCGCCAGCAGCTTGGAACTAGCCCCCGGGGAGCTGTTTTTT
-,TRBD1,TRBV9,TRBJ1-2,CASSGYRGDYGYTF,TGTGCCAGCAGTGGATACAGGGGTGACTATGGCTACACCTTC
-,-,TRBV28,TRBJ1-4,CASTTLQGRGEKLFF,TGTGCCAGCACCACTCTCCAGGGGAGAGGGGAAAAACTGTTTTTT
-,TRBD2,TRBV5-4,TRBJ2-1,CASSSWGLAGDNEQFF,TGTGCCAGCAGCTCCTGGGGGCTAGCGGGAGACAATGAGCAGTTCTTC
-,TRBD1,TRBV2,TRBJ1-1,CASRRDREYTEAFF,TGTGCCAGCAGGAGGGACAGGGAATACACTGAAGCTTTCTTT
-,-,TRBV12-2,TRBJ1-1,CASRLRTGGSRLWDTEAFF,TGTGCAAGTCGCTTACGGACAGGGGGTTCCCGGTTATGGGACACTGAAGCTTTCTTT
-,TRBD1,TRBV5-8,TRBJ1-6,CASSLEGASSPLHF,TGTGCCAGCAGCTTGGAGGGGGCAAGTTCACCCCTCCACTTT
-,-,TRBV6-5,TRBJ2-1,CASSYATITIGEQFF,TGTGCCAGCAGTTACGCGACTATTACAATAGGAGAGCAGTTCTTC
-,-,TRBV30,TRBJ1-1,CAWSPPAAALVYTEAFF,TGTGCCTGGAGTCCTCCCGCTGCGGCCCTAGTATACACTGAAGCTTTCTTT
-,TRBD1,TRBV18,TRBJ2-7,CASSPGQGEIDEQYF,TGTGCCAGCTCACCGGGGCAGGGGGAAATAGACGAGCAGTACTTC
-,TRBD2,TRBV5-1,TRBJ2-2,CASSPLAGNTGELFF,TGCGCCAGCAGTCCACTAGCGGGGAACACCGGGGAGCTGTTTTTT
-,TRBD2,TRBV18,TRBJ2-1,CASSPWAGVDYNEQFF,TGTGCCAGCTCACCATGGGCGGGAGTCGACTACAATGAGCAGTTCTTC